A selection of T cell receptor beta chains follows, all from one sample in a study of radiotherapy plus CTLA-4 blockade in lung cancer. Clones were sequenced by immunoSEQ multiplex PCR, and TCRdb holds only the in-frame ones, with some missing. The table shows some 90,000 clones, with around 87% occurring only once. Sequencing used peripheral blood, obtained from a patient treated with radiotherapy plus ipilimumab. These receptors came from a human donor with non-small cell lung cancer who had a partial response to radiotherapy plus ipilimumab. Each CDR3 is given with its conserved first and last residue. The D gene is left open where the match is weak. Clone sizes are given selectively: once, few, many, or a class where the clone is expanded.

d_call: TRBD2; cdr3_length: 15; v_call: TRBV5-1; j_call: TRBJ2-1; clone_size: NA; cdr3_aa: CASSLLAGAYNEQFF; cdr3_nt: TGCGCCAGCAGCTTGCTAGCGGGAGCCTACAATGAGCAGTTCTTC
d_call: TRBD2; cdr3_length: 15; v_call: TRBV19; j_call: TRBJ2-1; clone_size: NA; cdr3_aa: CASRIGTSGREPQFF; cdr3_nt: TGTGCCAGTAGAATCGGGACTAGCGGGAGAGAACCGCAGTTCTTC
d_call: NA; cdr3_length: 14; v_call: TRBV4-1; j_call: TRBJ2-6; clone_size: NA; cdr3_aa: CASSAPAGANVLTF; cdr3_nt: TGCGCCAGCAGTGCGCCGGCTGGGGCCAACGTCCTGACTTTC
d_call: NA; cdr3_length: 16; v_call: TRBV28; j_call: TRBJ1-2; clone_size: NA; cdr3_aa: CASSLSGGRRNYGYTF; cdr3_nt: TGTGCCAGCAGTTTATCGGGAGGGAGAAGGAACTATGGCTACACCTTC
d_call: NA; cdr3_length: 16; v_call: TRBV4-1; j_call: TRBJ2-1; clone_size: NA; cdr3_aa: CASSLPEGGIYNGQFF; cdr3_nt: TGCGCCAGCAGCCTCCCTGAAGGAGGCATCTACAATGGGCAGTTCTTC
d_call: NA; cdr3_length: 15; v_call: TRBV7-2; j_call: TRBJ2-1; clone_size: once; cdr3_aa: CASSIQTGRVSEQFF; cdr3_nt: TGTGCCAGCAGCATACAAACAGGACGTGTGAGTGAGCAGTTCTTC
d_call: NA; cdr3_length: 14; v_call: TRBV28; j_call: TRBJ2-1; clone_size: NA; cdr3_aa: CASSLFSGYNEQFF; cdr3_nt: TGTGCCAGCAGTTTATTTTCAGGGTACAATGAGCAGTTCTTC
d_call: TRBD1; cdr3_length: 15; v_call: TRBV19; j_call: TRBJ1-2; clone_size: NA; cdr3_aa: CASSPGQGITYGYTF; cdr3_nt: TGTGCCAGTAGTCCAGGACAGGGGATAACCTATGGCTACACCTTC
d_call: NA; cdr3_length: 13; v_call: TRBV2; j_call: TRBJ2-2; clone_size: NA; cdr3_aa: CASRVEDTGELFF; cdr3_nt: TGTGCCAGCAGAGTTGAGGACACCGGGGAGCTGTTTTTT
d_call: NA; cdr3_length: 12; v_call: TRBV6-1; j_call: TRBJ2-7; clone_size: NA; cdr3_aa: CASSELGKRQYF; cdr3_nt: TGTGCCAGCAGTGAATTAGGAAAGCGGCAGTACTTC
d_call: NA; cdr3_length: 13; v_call: TRBV27; j_call: TRBJ1-1; clone_size: few; cdr3_aa: CASSLYRNTEAFF; cdr3_nt: TGTGCCAGCTCCTTGTATCGGAACACTGAAGCTTTCTTT
d_call: TRBD1; cdr3_length: 16; v_call: TRBV27; j_call: TRBJ2-1; clone_size: NA; cdr3_aa: CASRPLRDSAYNEQFF; cdr3_nt: TGTGCCAGCAGGCCTCTCCGGGACAGCGCTTACAATGAGCAGTTCTTC
d_call: TRBD1; cdr3_length: 13; v_call: TRBV5-4; j_call: TRBJ1-2; clone_size: NA; cdr3_aa: CASSSRQGYGYTF; cdr3_nt: TGTGCCAGCAGCTCCCGACAGGGGTATGGCTACACCTTC
d_call: NA; cdr3_length: 14; v_call: TRBV5-4; j_call: TRBJ2-1; clone_size: NA; cdr3_aa: CASSLPSSVNEQFF; cdr3_nt: TGTGCCAGCAGCCTACCTTCTAGCGTCAATGAGCAGTTCTTC
d_call: NA; cdr3_length: 15; v_call: TRBV10-3; j_call: TRBJ1-2; clone_size: NA; cdr3_aa: CAISELGGRDYGYTF; cdr3_nt: TGTGCCATCAGTGAGCTCGGAGGCCGGGACTATGGCTACACCTTC
d_call: NA; cdr3_length: 15; v_call: TRBV7-9; j_call: TRBJ2-1; clone_size: NA; cdr3_aa: CASSLSTGSYNEQFF; cdr3_nt: TGTGCCAGCAGCTTAAGTACGGGCTCCTACAATGAGCAGTTCTTC
d_call: TRBD1; cdr3_length: 15; v_call: TRBV6-5; j_call: TRBJ1-2; clone_size: NA; cdr3_aa: CASSRPGTGNYGYTF; cdr3_nt: TGTGCCAGCAGTCGCCCCGGGACAGGAAACTATGGCTACACCTTC
d_call: NA; cdr3_length: 15; v_call: TRBV5-1; j_call: TRBJ1-1; clone_size: NA; cdr3_aa: CASSLSGRLNTEAFF; cdr3_nt: TGCGCCAGCAGCTTGTCTGGGAGGTTGAACACTGAAGCTTTCTTT
d_call: TRBD2; cdr3_length: 12; v_call: TRBV5-1; j_call: TRBJ2-1; clone_size: NA; cdr3_aa: CASSPAGDEQFF; cdr3_nt: TGCGCCAGCAGTCCAGCGGGAGATGAGCAGTTCTTC
d_call: TRBD1; cdr3_length: 15; v_call: TRBV7-2; j_call: TRBJ1-5; clone_size: NA; cdr3_aa: CASSLVGQPNQPQHF; cdr3_nt: TGTGCCAGCAGCTTAGTGGGACAGCCTAATCAGCCCCAGCATTTT
d_call: TRBD2; cdr3_length: 12; v_call: TRBV6-4; j_call: TRBJ2-1; clone_size: NA; cdr3_aa: CASKPAGGLLFF; cdr3_nt: TGTGCCAGCAAACCAGCGGGAGGGCTTCTGTTCTTC
d_call: TRBD2; cdr3_length: 15; v_call: TRBV29-1; j_call: TRBJ2-1; clone_size: NA; cdr3_aa: CSVRKGLAGGDEQFF; cdr3_nt: TGCAGCGTTAGGAAAGGACTAGCGGGAGGAGATGAGCAGTTCTTC
d_call: TRBD1; cdr3_length: 13; v_call: TRBV9; j_call: TRBJ2-7; clone_size: NA; cdr3_aa: CASSGGQGARQYF; cdr3_nt: TGTGCCAGCAGCGGAGGACAGGGGGCTAGGCAGTACTTC
d_call: NA; cdr3_length: 15; v_call: TRBV18; j_call: TRBJ1-2; clone_size: NA; cdr3_aa: CASSPENRPPVGYTF; cdr3_nt: TGTGCCAGCTCACCAGAAAACAGGCCACCTGTCGGCTACACCTTC
d_call: TRBD1; cdr3_length: 17; v_call: TRBV28; j_call: TRBJ2-2; clone_size: NA; cdr3_aa: CASSLPPGTGNTGELFF; cdr3_nt: TGTGCCAGCAGTTTGCCTCCCGGGACAGGGAACACCGGGGAGCTGTTTTTT
d_call: NA; cdr3_length: 15; v_call: TRBV10-3; j_call: TRBJ2-1; clone_size: NA; cdr3_aa: CAISAGESSYNEQFF; cdr3_nt: TGTGCCATCAGCGCCGGGGAGTCCTCCTACAATGAGCAGTTCTTC
d_call: TRBD2; cdr3_length: 19; v_call: TRBV7-8; j_call: TRBJ2-7; clone_size: NA; cdr3_aa: CASSFVPGTSGRASHEQYF; cdr3_nt: TGTGCCAGCAGCTTCGTTCCCGGGACTAGCGGGAGGGCCTCCCACGAGCAGTACTTC
d_call: TRBD1; cdr3_length: 13; v_call: TRBV28; j_call: TRBJ1-1; clone_size: NA; cdr3_aa: CASSLDRGLEAFF; cdr3_nt: TGTGCCAGCAGTCTAGACAGGGGGCTTGAAGCTTTCTTT
d_call: TRBD1; cdr3_length: 13; v_call: TRBV28; j_call: TRBJ1-4; clone_size: NA; cdr3_aa: CASRPTGGEKLLF; cdr3_nt: TGTGCCAGCAGGCCGACAGGGGGGGAAAAACTGCTTTTT
d_call: NA; cdr3_length: 15; v_call: TRBV28; j_call: TRBJ1-1; clone_size: NA; cdr3_aa: CASRPNHERDTEAFF; cdr3_nt: TGTGCCAGCAGACCCAATCACGAGAGGGACACTGAAGCTTTCTTT
d_call: NA; cdr3_length: 16; v_call: TRBV5-6; j_call: TRBJ1-1; clone_size: NA; cdr3_aa: CASSWQTGGANTEAFF; cdr3_nt: TGTGCCAGCAGCTGGCAGACAGGTGGAGCGAACACTGAAGCTTTCTTT
d_call: NA; cdr3_length: 16; v_call: TRBV9; j_call: TRBJ2-5; clone_size: NA; cdr3_aa: CASSVEQALSRETQYF; cdr3_nt: TGTGCCAGCAGCGTAGAGCAGGCCCTAAGCAGAGAGACCCAGTACTTC
d_call: NA; cdr3_length: 15; v_call: TRBV5-1; j_call: TRBJ2-7; clone_size: NA; cdr3_aa: CASSLASSAEYEQYF; cdr3_nt: TGCGCCAGCAGCTTGGCGTCTAGCGCCGAATACGAGCAGTACTTC
d_call: TRBD1; cdr3_length: 13; v_call: TRBV11-2; j_call: TRBJ1-6; clone_size: once; cdr3_aa: CASSRTGESPLHF; cdr3_nt: TGTGCCAGCAGCAGGACAGGGGAATCACCCCTCCACTTT
d_call: TRBD1; cdr3_length: 11; v_call: TRBV6-6; j_call: TRBJ2-1; clone_size: NA; cdr3_aa: CASSPQGARFF; cdr3_nt: TGTGCCAGCAGCCCACAGGGGGCTCGATTCTTC
d_call: NA; cdr3_length: 15; v_call: TRBV30; j_call: TRBJ2-7; clone_size: NA; cdr3_aa: CAWTRRDGWSSEQYF; cdr3_nt: TGTGCCTGGACCCGGCGGGACGGATGGTCTTCCGAGCAGTACTTC
d_call: TRBD1; cdr3_length: 13; v_call: TRBV6-1; j_call: TRBJ2-3; clone_size: NA; cdr3_aa: CASAGGNTDTQYF; cdr3_nt: TGTGCCAGCGCAGGGGGTAACACAGATACGCAGTATTTT
d_call: TRBD1; cdr3_length: 14; v_call: TRBV5-1; j_call: TRBJ2-5; clone_size: NA; cdr3_aa: CASSDTGTGWLQYF; cdr3_nt: TGCGCCAGCAGCGATACCGGGACAGGGTGGTTGCAGTACTTC
d_call: NA; cdr3_length: 15; v_call: TRBV4-3; j_call: TRBJ1-3; clone_size: few; cdr3_aa: CASSQETGSGNTIYF; cdr3_nt: TGCGCCAGCAGCCAAGAGACAGGCTCTGGAAACACCATATATTTT
d_call: TRBD1; cdr3_length: 13; v_call: TRBV5-4; j_call: TRBJ1-2; clone_size: NA; cdr3_aa: CASSQGDRDVYTF; cdr3_nt: TGTGCCAGCAGCCAAGGGGACAGGGACGTTTACACCTTC
d_call: NA; cdr3_length: 16; v_call: TRBV6-5; j_call: TRBJ1-6; clone_size: NA; cdr3_aa: CASSSGQSSYNSPLHF; cdr3_nt: TGTGCCAGCAGTTCAGGTCAAAGCTCCTATAATTCACCCCTCCACTTT
d_call: NA; cdr3_length: 12; v_call: TRBV6-4; j_call: TRBJ2-7; clone_size: NA; cdr3_aa: CASRDPGGLQYF; cdr3_nt: TGTGCCAGCAGGGACCCCGGGGGGCTCCAGTACTTC
d_call: NA; cdr3_length: 19; v_call: TRBV28; j_call: TRBJ2-2; clone_size: NA; cdr3_aa: CASSFRLLFPKQDNGELFF; cdr3_nt: TGTGCCAGCAGTTTCCGTCTGCTTTTTCCGAAACAGGATAACGGGGAGCTGTTTTTT
d_call: TRBD2; cdr3_length: 14; v_call: TRBV10-1; j_call: TRBJ2-1; clone_size: NA; cdr3_aa: CASSGTSGESEQFF; cdr3_nt: TGCGCCAGCAGTGGTACTAGCGGGGAATCGGAGCAGTTCTTC
d_call: TRBD1; cdr3_length: 13; v_call: TRBV19; j_call: TRBJ1-5; clone_size: NA; cdr3_aa: CANRRDSCQPQHF; cdr3_nt: TGTGCCAACCGCCGGGACAGTTGTCAGCCCCAGCATTTT
d_call: TRBD2; cdr3_length: 20; v_call: TRBV10-1; j_call: TRBJ2-1; clone_size: NA; cdr3_aa: CASSGSGTSGGLISYNEQFF; cdr3_nt: TGCGCCAGCAGTGGATCCGGGACTAGCGGGGGATTAATCTCCTACAATGAGCAGTTCTTC
d_call: NA; cdr3_length: 15; v_call: TRBV6-1; j_call: TRBJ2-5; clone_size: NA; cdr3_aa: CASSETGTGKETQYF; cdr3_nt: TGTGCCAGCAGTGAAACCGGGACTGGAAAAGAGACCCAGTACTTC
d_call: NA; cdr3_length: 13; v_call: TRBV28; j_call: TRBJ2-7; clone_size: NA; cdr3_aa: CASSSRRWAKQYF; cdr3_nt: TGTGCCAGCAGTTCACGACGGTGGGCCAAGCAGTACTTC
d_call: NA; cdr3_length: 17; v_call: TRBV18; j_call: TRBJ2-1; clone_size: NA; cdr3_aa: CASSPIPGERATSQQFF; cdr3_nt: TGTGCCAGCTCACCAATCCCAGGCGAGCGGGCTACATCGCAGCAGTTCTTC
d_call: TRBD2; cdr3_length: 18; v_call: TRBV28; j_call: TRBJ2-7; clone_size: NA; cdr3_aa: CASSLPVGTSGSIYEQYF; cdr3_nt: TGTGCCAGCAGTTTGCCCGTAGGGACTAGCGGGAGTATCTACGAGCAGTACTTC
d_call: NA; cdr3_length: 16; v_call: TRBV2; j_call: TRBJ2-1; clone_size: NA; cdr3_aa: CASSERDRVSYNKQFF; cdr3_nt: TGTGCCAGCAGTGAGCGGGACAGAGTCTCCTACAATAAGCAGTTCTTC
d_call: TRBD1; cdr3_length: 19; v_call: TRBV15; j_call: TRBJ2-1; clone_size: once; cdr3_aa: CATSRDRLVGTGNFNEQFF; cdr3_nt: TGTGCCACCAGCAGAGATCGGCTCGTAGGGACAGGAAATTTCAATGAGCAGTTCTTC
d_call: NA; cdr3_length: 14; v_call: TRBV6-5; j_call: TRBJ1-5; clone_size: few; cdr3_aa: CASSGLNSNQPQHF; cdr3_nt: TGTGCCAGCAGTGGCCTGAATAGCAATCAGCCCCAGCATTTT
d_call: TRBD1; cdr3_length: 15; v_call: TRBV5-1; j_call: TRBJ2-7; clone_size: NA; cdr3_aa: CASSRDRPGSGEQYF; cdr3_nt: TGCGCCAGCAGCCGGGACAGGCCTGGGAGCGGCGAGCAGTACTTC
d_call: NA; cdr3_length: 14; v_call: TRBV2; j_call: TRBJ1-2; clone_size: NA; cdr3_aa: CASIGTPTNYGYTF; cdr3_nt: TGTGCCAGCATCGGGACTCCTACTAACTATGGCTACACCTTC
d_call: TRBD1; cdr3_length: 13; v_call: TRBV6-1; j_call: TRBJ2-7; clone_size: NA; cdr3_aa: CASSHQGAEEQYF; cdr3_nt: TGTGCCAGCAGTCACCAGGGGGCGGAGGAGCAGTACTTC